A selection of T cell receptor beta chains follows, all from one sample in a study of T cells in Graves' hyperthyroidism and ophthalmopathy. One entry per CDR3 protein results from TCRdb running MiXCR on the multiplex PCR reads. The profile covers some 740,000 distinct CDR3 sequences, with around 15% appearing a single time and 10% taken by the ten largest. The sequencing sample was made of blood. The receptors were sampled from a woman aged 18-29 years with Graves' hyperthyroidism. Each CDR3 is given with its conserved first and last residue. The D gene is left open where the match is weak. Rows may omit the clone size; those that give it use once, few, many or a size class.

clone_size,j_call,d_call,v_call,cdr3_aa,cdr3_nt
many,TRBJ2-7,TRBD1,TRBV7-8,CASSLRQGFNYEQYF,TGTGCCAGCAGCTTGCGACAGGGATTCAACTACGAGCAGTACTTC
few,TRBJ2-3,NA,TRBV18,CASSPSATPGDSSTDTQYF,TGTGCCAGCTCACCATCCGCGACACCCGGAGACTCATCCACAGATACGCAGTATTTT
NA,TRBJ2-7,TRBD2,TRBV19,CASSTSVLYEQYF,TGTGCCAGTTCGACTAGCGTTCTTTACGAGCAGTACTTC
NA,TRBJ2-7,TRBD2,TRBV4-2,CASSQAVAGYYEQYF,TGTGCCAGCAGCCAAGCGGTAGCGGGGTACTACGAGCAGTACTTC
NA,TRBJ1-1,NA,TRBV20-1,CSARDYIGSNTEAFF,TGCAGTGCCAGGGACTACATCGGATCTAACACTGAAGCTTTCTTT
NA,TRBJ2-1,NA,TRBV29-1,CSVEGRDGLDEQFF,TGCAGCGTTGAAGGGAGGGACGGCCTGGATGAGCAGTTCTTC
NA,TRBJ2-3,TRBD2,TRBV19,CASSIAAGTDTQYF,TGTGCCAGTAGTATAGCAGCGGGGACAGATACGCAGTATTTT
few,TRBJ1-2,NA,TRBV20-1,CSATYRADYGYTF,TGCAGTGCTACCTACAGGGCTGACTATGGCTACACCTTC
few,TRBJ2-1,TRBD2,TRBV13,CASSPRKSSGNNEQFF,TGTGCCAGCAGCCCTAGGAAGTCTAGCGGCAACAATGAGCAGTTCTTC
many,TRBJ2-1,NA,TRBV3-1,CASSQDLASQYNEQFF,TGTGCCAGCAGCCAAGACCTAGCCTCTCAATACAATGAGCAGTTCTTC
many,TRBJ2-5,NA,TRBV4-1,CASSHFWTGTDQYF,TGCGCCAGCAGCCACTTCTGGACTGGCACGGACCAGTACTTC
NA,TRBJ1-1,NA,TRBV7-9,CASSGRTFNTEAFF,TGTGCCAGCAGCGGGCGGACCTTCAACACTGAAGCTTTCTTT
many,TRBJ2-1,NA,TRBV12-3/TRBV12-4,CASTLGGSTGQFF,TGTGCCAGCACCCTTGGGGGGAGTACCGGGCAGTTCTTC
few,TRBJ2-3,NA,TRBV19,CASRTVAGPGADTQYF,TGTGCCAGTAGAACGGTAGCGGGCCCAGGGGCAGATACGCAGTATTTT
many,TRBJ2-1,TRBD2,TRBV7-3,CASSARLAGTGGSYNEQFF,TGTGCCAGCAGCGCCCGACTAGCGGGAACCGGCGGCTCCTACAATGAGCAGTTCTTC
many,TRBJ2-5,NA,TRBV3-1,CASSQDKETQYF,TGTGCCAGCAGCCAAGATAAAGAGACCCAGTACTTC
many,TRBJ2-7,TRBD2,TRBV30,CAWSGLAGSYEQYF,TGTGCCTGGAGTGGACTAGCGGGAAGTTACGAGCAGTACTTC